The 22 T cell receptor beta chains presented below share a single source sample, sequenced in a study of blood T cell repertoires in COVID-19. Libraries were prepared by immunoSEQ multiplex PCR; TCRdb keeps only in-frame clonotypes and omits some of them. Found here are about 420,000 clones, around nine tenths of them singletons; the top ten hold 0.75% to 0.85%. Sequencing used peripheral blood. Receptors were obtained from a man aged 18 to 30 with COVID-19, enrolled during active disease.

This chain links TRBV6-5 with TRBJ2-3; 8 positions agree with TRBD2. The CDR3 is made up of 15 amino acids. From germline, CDR1 is MNHEY and CDR2 SVGAGI. After removal of 8 bases from V and 3 bases from J, the junction contained 10 bases not matched to a gene. The CDR3 bases are TGTGCCAGCGTAGCGGGGCGCTTAAAAACAGATACGCAGTATTTT. Its protein is CASVAGRLKTDTQYF.

The V and J genes are TRBV6-2 or TRBV6-3 and TRBJ1-1; D is unclear. Germline-derived CDR1 and CDR2 are MNHEY and SVGEGT. The CDR3 has 13 amino acids. Trimming pared 5 bases from V and 3 bases from J, leaving 10 bases between. In DNA, the CDR3 is TGTGCCAGCAGTGGAGGGAGGTACACTGAAGCTTTCTTT. Translated: CASSGGRYTEAFF.

The gene calls are TRBV13 and TRBJ2-1; D gene ambiguous. There are 14 residues in the CDR3. CDR1 PRHDT and CDR2 FYEKMQ come from the germline V gene (reference sequence). The V and J ends lost 5 bases and 5 bases respectively, with 13 bases between them. The DNA for the CDR3 is TGTGCCAGCAGCGACCAGCGCGGCCACAATGAGCAGTTCTTC. It encodes CASSDQRGHNEQFF.

This clone appeared a single time. CDR3 region: CASSQGSNYEQFF. The CDR3 DNA reads as TGTGCCAGCAGCCAAGGTTCAAATTATGAGCAGTTCTTC. The chain uses TRBV4-2 and TRBJ2-1, with D hard to call. This CDR3 has 13 residues. The ends were cut back, 1 base at V and 8 bases at J, with 9 bases in the middle. Germline V gives CDR1 LGHNA, CDR2 YNFKEQ.

The chain uses TRBV24-1 and TRBJ2-5, with 9 bases that match TRBD1. CDR3 length equals 15 residues. After removal of 4 bases from V and 3 bases from J, the junction contained 5 bases not matched to a gene. CDR1 and CDR2 from the germline V gene are KGHDR and SFDVKD. The DNA of the CDR3 is TGTGCCACCAGTGACACCGGACAGGGGAAAGAGACCCAGTACTTC. It translates to CATSDTGQGKETQYF.

This chain joins TRBV15 and TRBJ2-1; possibly TRBD1 for D (6 bases). The CDR3 sequence is 15 residues long. Per germline, CDR1 LNHNV and CDR2 YYDKDF (reference sequence). The V and J ends lost 1 base and 5 bases respectively, with 12 bases between them. CDR3: CATSRGGTMNNEQFF. CDR3 in DNA: TGTGCCACCAGCAGAGGAGGGACAATGAACAATGAGCAGTTCTTC.

The chain has TRBV29-1 and TRBJ1-1, with TRBD1 matching 7 bases. CDR3 length: 11 residues. The V gene end was trimmed by 7 bases and the J gene end by 6 bases; junction bases not matched to a gene: 5. The germline V gene encodes CDR1 SQVTM and CDR2 ANQGSEA. CDR3 loop: CSALTGAEAFF. DNA for the CDR3: TGCAGCGCCCTAACAGGGGCTGAAGCTTTCTTT. Drawing the rest from reference TRBV29-1 and TRBJ1-1, the complete variable domain is SAVISQKPSRDICQRGTSLTIQCQVDSQVTMMFWYRQQPGQSLTLIATANQGSEATYESGFVIDKFPISRPNLTFSTLTVSNMSPEDSSIYLCSALTGAEAFFGQGTRLTVV.

This clone came up once. This sequence joins TRBV18 and TRBJ2-7, with D maybe TRBD1 (6 bases). The CDR3 contains 19 residues. V was shortened by 6 bases and J by 2 bases, with 29 bases between the two germline ends. Germline loops: CDR1 KGHSH, CDR2 LQKENI. CDR3 sequence reads: CASSVKIRDISLNAYEQYF. In nucleotides, the CDR3 is TGTGCCAGCTCGGTTAAGATAAGGGACATCTCCTTAAACGCCTACGAGCAGTACTTC.

This chain links TRBV5-6 with TRBJ2-7; unclear D gene. The V gene lost 3 bases and the J gene lost 3 bases, with 16 bases spanning the gap. This CDR3 is 15 amino acids long. Germline V gives CDR1 SGHDT, CDR2 YYEEEE. In DNA, the CDR3 is TGTGCCAGCAGCTCCGGATCAGTGACTGGCTACGAGCAGTACTTC. Protein: CASSSGSVTGYEQYF.

J is TRBJ2-2 and V is TRBV6-1; D may be TRBD1 (5 bases). CDR3 length: 13 residues. Germline values: CDR1 MNHNS, CDR2 SASEGT. With 3 bases removed from V and 4 bases from J, the gap between germline ends came to 6 bases. The CDR3: CASSDQGTGELFF. CDR3 nucleotide sequence: TGTGCCAGCAGTGATCAGGGCACCGGGGAGCTGTTTTTT.

The chain combines TRBV7-9 with TRBJ2-5; D is ambiguous. Germline V gene data show CDR1 as SEHNR and CDR2 as FQNEAQ (reference sequence). V dropped 0 bases and J dropped 5 bases, with 4 bases sitting between them. This CDR3 spans 12 amino acids. The CDR3: CASSLAQETQYF. CDR3 coding DNA: TGTGCCAGCAGCTTAGCGCAGGAGACCCAGTACTTC.

The chain recombines TRBV5-4 with TRBJ2-7, with a weak D call TRBD2 (7 bases). Trimming pared 4 bases from V and 0 bases from J, leaving 17 bases between. In germline, CDR1 is SGHNT, CDR2 YYREEE (reference sequence). The CDR3 covers 16 residues. This CDR3 is CASSLGGGGRSYEQYF. CDR3 nucleotide sequence: TGTGCCAGCAGCCTGGGTGGCGGGGGCCGCTCCTACGAGCAGTACTTC.

CDR3 region: CASSVDSGASTDTQYF. Written as DNA, the CDR3 is TGTGCCAGCAGCGTAGACAGCGGGGCTTCCACAGATACGCAGTATTTT. The genes are TRBV9 and TRBJ2-3; TRBD2 agrees at 7 bases. V shed 0 bases and J 2 bases; nucleotides not matched to a gene: 6. The CDR3 length is 16 residues. CDR1 and CDR2 from the germline V gene are SGDLS and YYNGEE.

This chain joins TRBV6-7 and TRBJ2-7; TRBD2 agrees at 7 bases. TRBV6-7 qualifies as an ORF whose function is uncertain. The CDR3 runs to 16 residues. The trim removed 5 bases at V and 2 bases at J, leaving 12 bases unmatched. Here the CDR3 reads CASSPKAGPSTYEQYF. The CDR3 region has the DNA TGTGCCAGCAGTCCGAAAGCGGGACCATCGACCTACGAGCAGTACTTC.

The count of this clone is one. The sample contains more than one DNA sequence encoding this CDR3. The rearrangement joins TRBV5-1 to TRBJ1-1, with no clear D. This CDR3 region has 14 residues. The germline gives CDR1 SGHRS, CDR2 YFSETQ. With 0 bases removed from V and 5 bases from J, the gap between germline ends came to 11 bases. The CDR3 region has the DNA TGCGCCAGCAGCTTGGAGGCGGGAGGGACTGAAGCTTTCTTT. Translation: CASSLEAGGTEAFF.

The gene calls are TRBV7-6 and TRBJ2-1; TRBD2 aligns across 10 bases. The CDR3 sequence is 15 residues long. Trimming removed 5 bases from V and 4 bases from J; junction bases left unmatched: 5. Germline CDR1 SGHVS, CDR2 FNYEAQ. The CDR3 spells CASSLLAGAYNEQFF. CDR3 coding DNA: TGTGCCAGCAGCCTCCTAGCGGGAGCTTACAATGAGCAGTTCTTC.

The CDR3 spells CASSLGAGGNEKLFF. The CDR3 bases are TGCGCCAGCAGCTTAGGGGCAGGGGGTAATGAAAAACTGTTTTTT. The chain is built from TRBV5-1 and TRBJ1-4; TRBD1 agrees at 7 bases. Per germline, CDR1 SGHRS and CDR2 YFSETQ. The J segment lost 4 bases and the V segment lost 2 bases, leaving 5 bases of the junction unmatched. The CDR3 has 15 residues.

The CDR3 here is CASSSTRTGGRGTNEKLFF. The CDR3 DNA follows: TGTGCCAGCAGCTCCACAAGAACAGGGGGAAGAGGAACTAATGAAAAACTGTTTTTT. The chain carries TRBV7-9 and TRBJ1-4; TRBD1 matches 8 bases. The J segment lost 1 base and the V segment lost 4 bases, leaving 14 bases of the junction unmatched. The CDR3 is 19 residues long. Germline CDR1 SEHNR, CDR2 FQNEAQ (reference sequence).

The gene calls are TRBV2 and TRBJ2-3, with 10 bases identical to TRBD2. The V gene end was trimmed by 4 bases and the J gene end by 6 bases; junction bases not matched to a gene: 7. The germline CDR1 and CDR2 sequences are SNHLY and FYNNEI. This CDR3 region has 15 residues. The DNA for the CDR3 is TGTGCCAGCAGTGTAGGGCTAGCGGGAGTTGATACGCAGTATTTT. Residues: CASSVGLAGVDTQYF.

The chain carries TRBV24-1 and TRBJ1-5; D not certain. CDR3 size: 11 residues. The V gene lost 5 bases and the J gene lost 7 bases, with 5 bases spanning the gap. Germline V gene data show CDR1 as KGHDR and CDR2 as SFDVKD. The CDR3 nucleotides read TGTGCCACCAGTGGAGGGCAGCCCCAGCATTTT. Translating gives CATSGGQPQHF.

The CDR3 here is CASSPGLAVNTGELFF. CDR3 coding DNA: TGTGCCAGCAGCCCCGGACTAGCGGTGAACACCGGGGAGCTGTTTTTT. This chain connects TRBV5-4 to TRBJ2-2, with 10 bases aligning to TRBD2. The ends lost 4 bases at V and 1 base at J; junction bases unmatched: 4. Germline CDR1 is SGHNT and CDR2 is YYREEE (reference sequence). The CDR3 extends over 16 amino acids.

Turning to this clone: The same CDR3 can be traced to other DNA sequences in this sample. The V call is TRBV2, the J call TRBJ2-5; tentative D call: TRBD2 (5 bases). The CDR3 runs to 12 residues. Germline CDR1 is SNHLY and CDR2 is FYNNEI. The germline V and J ends were trimmed by 2 bases and 4 bases, with 5 bases remaining between them. The CDR3 loop reads CASSERGETQYF. CDR3 DNA sequence: TGTGCCAGCAGTGAACGGGGAGAGACCCAGTACTTC.